These 28 T cell receptor beta chains share one sample of origin, sequenced in a study of Ad26.COV2.S vaccination and SARS-CoV-2 variants. As to treatment: 15 to 20 received Ad26.COV2.S at low or high dose, single or two shots; about 5 received placebo; per-sample allocation not given. Samples came from day 63 after the first vaccine or placebo injection. The table came from immunoSEQ multiplex PCR; TCRdb's copy has only in-frame clones and leaves some out. The sample lists 380,000 or so clones; around nine tenths were seen once. The sample here was peripheral blood, taken in a trial of Ad26.COV2.S vaccine versus placebo. The receptors originated from a person between 18 and 65 years old who received the Ad26.COV2.S COVID-19 vaccine or a placebo.

The chain couples TRBV6-1 to TRBJ1-5; 9 positions match TRBD1. The germline CDR1 and CDR2 sequences are MNHNS and SASEGT. The junction had 10 bases not matched to a gene; V was cut back by 4 bases and J by 3 bases. The CDR3 totals 17 residues. The CDR3: CASSGRWDRVPNQPQHF. CDR3 sequence (DNA): TGTGCCAGCAGTGGCCGGTGGGACAGGGTCCCCAATCAGCCCCAGCATTTT.

V and J are TRBV7-2 and TRBJ1-6; 8 bases map to TRBD1. Trimming at V came to 3 bases and at J to 6 bases, leaving 1 base not matched to a gene. This CDR3 contains 14 residues. Germline CDR1 reads SGHTA; CDR2 reads FQGNSA. The CDR3 sequence is CASSFDRGNSPLHF. For the CDR3, the DNA is TGTGCCAGCAGCTTCGACAGGGGTAATTCACCCCTCCACTTT.

V and J are TRBV28 and TRBJ2-7; D gene unclear. The CDR3 length is 11 residues. V was cut by 4 bases and J by 4 bases, with 5 bases left in between. Germline assignment: CDR1 MDHEN and CDR2 SYDVKM. CDR3 DNA: TGTGCCAGCAGTTCAGGTTACGAGCAGTACTTC. Protein sequence: CASSSGYEQYF.

The J gene is TRBJ2-7, the V gene TRBV5-1; a possible D gene is TRBD1 (6 bases). CDR1 SGHRS and CDR2 YFSETQ come from the germline V gene. CDR3 length: 14 amino acids. V shed 0 bases and J shed 3 bases, with 10 bases lying between them. CDR3 amino acids: CASSLEQGNYEQYF. The DNA of the CDR3 is TGCGCCAGCAGCTTGGAACAGGGAAACTACGAGCAGTACTTC.

V gene TRBV5-4 combines with J gene TRBJ1-1; a weak D match, TRBD1 (5 bases). Trimming stripped 0 bases from V and 4 bases from J, with 7 bases between. Germline values: CDR1 SGHNT, CDR2 YYREEE (reference sequence). The CDR3 is made up of 13 amino acids. This chain's CDR3 is CASSLVQATEAFF. The CDR3 region has the DNA TGTGCCAGCAGCTTGGTACAGGCCACTGAAGCTTTCTTT.

The CDR3 region is CASSPKVGPDTQYF. As DNA, the CDR3 is TGTGCCAGCAGCCCTAAGGTGGGCCCGGATACGCAGTATTTT. This chain uses TRBV7-2 with TRBJ2-3; D remains ambiguous. With 5 bases removed from V and 6 bases from J, the gap between germline ends came to 15 bases. The CDR3 has 14 amino acids. Germline loops: CDR1 SGHTA, CDR2 FQGNSA.

The rearrangement uses TRBV11-3 and TRBJ2-1; TRBD2 matches 10 bases. V was pared by 5 bases and J by 9 bases, with 7 bases of the junction left unmatched. This CDR3 spans 14 amino acids. CDR1 SGHNT and CDR2 YENEEA come from the germline V gene. CDR3 residues: CASSPTSGNPEQFF. CDR3 bases: TGTGCCAGCAGCCCAACTAGCGGGAACCCTGAGCAGTTCTTC.

The rearrangement uses TRBV20-1 and TRBJ1-2; no clear D gene. The CDR3 spans 11 residues. V shed 2 bases and J shed 6 bases, with 7 bases lying between them. Germline values: CDR1 DFQATT, CDR2 SNEGSKA (reference sequence). CDR3 loop: CSARFLHGYTF. The CDR3 nucleotides are TGCAGTGCTAGATTTCTACATGGCTACACCTTC.

The chain uses TRBV27 and TRBJ2-3, with TRBD1 as a possible D gene (5 bases). V was clipped by 5 bases and J by 1 base, with 10 bases between them. This CDR3 has 14 residues. The V gene's germline CDR1 is MNHEY and CDR2 SMNVEV (reference sequence). The CDR3 here is CASSGFRGTDTQYF. CDR3 coding DNA: TGTGCCAGCAGTGGGTTCAGGGGCACAGATACGCAGTATTTT.

The chain couples TRBV5-1 to TRBJ2-7; 8 nucleotides match TRBD1. V lost 2 bases, J lost 3 bases, and 4 bases stayed unmatched. Germline CDR1 reads SGHRS; CDR2 reads YFSETQ. This CDR3 spans 14 amino acids. The chain's CDR3 is CASSFGTGIYEQYF. The CDR3 DNA sequence: TGCGCCAGCAGCTTTGGGACAGGAATCTACGAGCAGTACTTC.

In its sample, this clone was seen once. Here the CDR3 DNA reads TGTGCCAGCAGTGAAGCCGGGACAGGGGGAGTAACTTATAATTCACCCCTCCACTTT. Protein sequence: CASSEAGTGGVTYNSPLHF. The genes are TRBV2 and TRBJ1-6, with 11 positions matching TRBD1. In germline, CDR1 is SNHLY, CDR2 FYNNEI. The V segment lost 0 bases and the J segment 4 bases; nucleotides outside the gene matches: 8. The CDR3 has 19 amino acids.

This clone was observed a single time. The genes are TRBV4-2 and TRBJ1-1; 7 nucleotides line up with TRBD1. This CDR3 region has 15 residues. Losses at the gene ends were 4 bases for V and 1 base for J; bases not matched to a gene: 6. Germline loops: CDR1 LGHNA, CDR2 YNFKEQ. CDR3 amino acids: CASSPLTGANTEAFF. The CDR3 DNA is TGTGCCAGCAGCCCTCTCACAGGGGCGAACACTGAAGCTTTCTTT.

This chain links TRBV25-1 with TRBJ2-2; 7 nucleotides align to TRBD2. J lost 5 bases, V lost 1 base, and 7 bases had no gene match. Looked up from germline, CDR1 is MGHDK and CDR2 is SYGVNS. CDR3 length equals 16 residues. As DNA, the CDR3 is TGTGCCAGCAGTGAATTTAACGGGGAGGGGACCGGGGAGCTGTTTTTT. This gives the protein CASSEFNGEGTGELFF.

The V gene is TRBV5-4, the J gene TRBJ2-1; D is possibly TRBD2 (5 bases). Trimming took 4 bases from V and 2 from J, leaving 13 bases between them. This CDR3 contains 15 residues. In germline, CDR1 is SGHNT, CDR2 YYREEE (reference sequence). The DNA of the CDR3 is TGTGCCAGCAGCCTGGGTTACGGGACCTACAATGAGCAGTTCTTC. It is translated as CASSLGYGTYNEQFF.

The CDR3 region is CASSIDLLTRVSTEAFF. The CDR3, as DNA: TGTGCCAGTAGTATAGATCTATTGACAAGGGTATCCACTGAAGCTTTCTTT. The chain is built from TRBV19 and TRBJ1-1; D remains unclear. V gave up 0 bases and J gave up 4 bases, with 18 bases separating them. The CDR3 is made up of 17 amino acids. Germline lookup yields CDR1 LNHDA and CDR2 SQIVND (reference sequence).

This rearrangement joins TRBV14 to TRBJ1-2, with unresolved D. The CDR3 sequence is 16 residues long. Trimming stripped 0 bases from V and 2 bases from J, with 13 bases between. CDR1 is SGHDN, CDR2 FVKESK, per germline. CDR3 residues: CASSQDRREGNYGYTF. In nucleotides, the CDR3 is TGTGCCAGCAGCCAAGATCGAAGGGAAGGGAACTATGGCTACACCTTC.

J is TRBJ2-1 and V is TRBV6-2 or TRBV6-3; 10 bases agree with TRBD2. The V gene's germline CDR1 is MNHEY and CDR2 SVGEGT. The CDR3 covers 20 residues. Losses at the gene ends were 6 bases for V and 7 bases for J; bases not matched to a gene: 24. Written as DNA, the CDR3 is TGTGCCAGCAGCGACACACAGGGGTGGGCTAGCGGGAGTCGGGGTAATGAGCAGTTCTTC. Protein sequence: CASSDTQGWASGSRGNEQFF.

This chain joins TRBV19 and TRBJ2-7; D gene unclear. V was shortened by 5 bases and J by 0 bases, with 8 bases between the two germline ends. The germline V gene encodes CDR1 LNHDA and CDR2 SQIVND (reference sequence). There are 13 residues in the CDR3. CDR3: CASSPGASYEQYF. As DNA, the CDR3 is TGTGCCAGTAGTCCAGGTGCCTCCTACGAGCAGTACTTC.

The rearrangement uses TRBV9 and TRBJ1-3, with a weak D call TRBD1 (5 bases). Germline V gene lookup returns CDR1 SGDLS and CDR2 YYNGEE. Trimming pared 3 bases from V and 2 bases from J, leaving 12 bases between. CDR3 length: 15 residues. The CDR3 sequence: CASSAGNRAGNTIYF. The CDR3 bases are TGTGCCAGCAGCGCAGGGAACAGAGCTGGAAACACCATATATTTT.

The chain is built from TRBV19 and TRBJ1-4; 11 nucleotides align to TRBD1. The germline V gene encodes CDR1 LNHDA and CDR2 SQIVND (reference sequence). The CDR3 runs 15 residues. Trimming removed 5 bases from V and 8 bases from J; junction bases left unmatched: 7. CDR3 loop: CASSPWDRGKEKLFF. CDR3 bases: TGTGCCAGTAGTCCGTGGGACAGGGGGAAGGAAAAACTGTTTTTT.

The rearrangement joins TRBV7-9 to TRBJ1-1; D might be TRBD1 (5 bases). V lost 5 bases to trimming and J lost 12 bases, with 19 bases between them. Germline CDR1 is SEHNR and CDR2 is FQNEAQ (reference sequence). This CDR3 spans 13 amino acids. CDR3 region: CASSPGGGVETFF. The CDR3 nucleotides read TGTGCCAGCAGCCCTGGGGGGGGTGTTGAGACTTTCTTT.

The gene calls are TRBV4-2 and TRBJ1-2; possible D gene TRBD1, 5 bases. V was cut by 1 base and J by 3 bases, with 15 bases left in between. CDR1 and CDR2 from the germline V gene are LGHNA and YNFKEQ. This CDR3 has 16 amino acids. The CDR3 DNA reads as TGTGCCAGCAGCCAAGGACCGTTGAGGGGCGACTATGGCTACACCTTC. This sequence encodes CASSQGPLRGDYGYTF.

The rearrangement joins TRBV19 to TRBJ2-1; D might be TRBD2 (6 bases). V lost 3 bases and J lost 3, with 15 bases in between. The germline V gene has CDR1 LNHDA and CDR2 SQIVND (reference sequence). The CDR3 is 16 residues long. The CDR3 loop reads CASSIKRARDYNEQFF. CDR3 DNA: TGTGCCAGTAGTATCAAGCGGGCTCGGGACTACAATGAGCAGTTCTTC. Combining the CDR3 with reference TRBV19 and TRBJ2-1 gives the whole variable domain DGGITQSPKYLFRKEGQNVTLSCEQNLNHDAMYWYRQDPGQGLRLIYYSQIVNDFQKGDIAEGYSVSREKKESFPLTVTSAQKNPTAFYLCASSIKRARDYNEQFFGPGTRLTVL.

J is TRBJ2-7 and V is TRBV7-9; D ambiguous. Germline CDR1 is SEHNR and CDR2 is FQNEAQ (reference sequence). This CDR3 is 13 amino acids long. V lost 5 bases and J 6 bases, leaving 14 bases between the germline ends. As DNA, the CDR3 is TGTGCCAGCAGCCTGGGGTGGGGTACCGAGCAGTACTTC. It encodes CASSLGWGTEQYF.

The chain links TRBV5-1 to TRBJ1-2; TRBD1 agrees at 10 bases. V lost 3 bases, J lost 2 bases, and 1 base stayed unmatched. This CDR3 has 14 amino acids. CDR1 and CDR2 (germline): SGHRS, YFSETQ. The DNA for the CDR3 is TGCGCCAGCAGCTGGGGACAGGGGAACTATGGCTACACCTTC. Amino acid sequence: CASSWGQGNYGYTF. Full variable domain (remainder filled in from reference TRBV5-1 and TRBJ1-2): KAGVTQTPRYLIKTRGQQVTLSCSPISGHRSVSWYQQTPGQGLQFLFEYFSETQRNKGNFPGRFSGRQFSNSRSEMNVSTLELGDSALYLCASSWGQGNYGYTFGSGTRLTVV.

The chain couples TRBV6-5 to TRBJ2-5; D is undetermined. Trimming took off 6 bases at V and 3 bases at J, with 11 bases between the two ends. The CDR3 consists of 13 residues. Per germline, CDR1 MNHEY and CDR2 SVGAGI. CDR3 DNA: TGTGCCAGCAGACTGACAATCAAAGAGACCCAGTACTTC. It encodes CASRLTIKETQYF.

The V gene is TRBV5-5, the J gene TRBJ2-1; 7 bases align to TRBD1. The V and J ends lost 0 bases and 4 bases, in that order; junction bases with no gene match: 4. CDR1 and CDR2 from the germline V gene are SGHKS and YYEKEE (reference sequence). The CDR3 is made up of 15 amino acids. CDR3 sequence (DNA): TGTGCCAGCAGCTTGGATTCGGACAGGTACAATGAGCAGTTCTTC. It encodes CASSLDSDRYNEQFF.

This chain uses TRBV7-9 with TRBJ2-7; D might be TRBD2 (6 bases). With 5 bases removed from V and 4 bases from J, the gap between germline ends came to 15 bases. CDR1 SEHNR and CDR2 FQNEAQ come from the germline V gene (reference sequence). This CDR3 contains 14 residues. The CDR3 DNA follows: TGTGCCAGCAGCCCTGGGGACTTTCTATACGAGCAGTACTTC. It specifies CASSPGDFLYEQYF.